One TCR beta chain is described in this entry. The data originate from a study of CD8 T cells in Susac syndrome. RNA in amounts of roughly 0.5 to 1 ug was reverse transcribed with random hexamers. An immunoSEQ multiplex PCR generated amplified TCR beta CDR3 products spanning 54 Vbeta and 13 Jbeta. TCRdb re-called the immunoSEQ multiplex PCR reads through MiXCR, storing one row per CDR3 protein. The table lists about 47,000 distinct CDR3 sequences, over 90% of them singletons. Negative isolation yielded CD8+ and CD4+ T cells; FACS enriched TEMRA cells. Input material: CD8+ T cells from PBMCs. The TCR comes from a human donor in good health.

For the CDR3, the DNA is TGTGCCAGCAGCTTGGATCCGGGAGGGAACACAGATACGCAGTATTTT. It codes for CASSLDPGGNTDTQYF. The gene calls are TRBV5-6 and TRBJ2-3; 8 bases line up with TRBD2. Germline trimming cut 0 bases from V and 2 bases from J; bases unmatched to any gene: 5. CDR1 is SGHDT and CDR2 is YYEEEE in the germline V gene. This CDR3 region has 16 residues.